The 23 T cell receptor beta chains in this list originate from one sample, sequenced in a study of T cell repertoires in cytomegalovirus infection. Their recognized antigens are unknown. Each CDR3 protein gets one entry after TCRdb re-called the reads with MiXCR. The table includes about 500,000 distinct CDR3 sequences, roughly a third detected once. The sequencing used cultured PBMCs, collected from culture after CMV antigen stimulation. These receptors came from a human donor in good health (CMV status not recorded). Some clones in this sample may be carry-over from other donors' samples.

This clonotype has at least ten counts. The genes are TRBV7-8 and TRBJ2-1, with TRBD1 matching over 7 bases. The CDR3 is 16 residues long. Germline V gives CDR1 SGHVS, CDR2 FQNEAQ. Trimming cost V 5 bases and J 1 base; bases outside gene matches: 8. This chain's CDR3 is CASSPETGISYNEQFF. CDR3 DNA sequence: TGTGCCAGCAGCCCAGAGACAGGGATTTCCTACAATGAGCAGTTCTTC.

This sequence joins TRBV11-3 and TRBJ2-5; D is ambiguous. The CDR3 runs 13 residues. Germline-derived CDR1 and CDR2 are SGHNT and YENEEA. V lost 0 bases to trimming and J lost 4 bases, with 6 bases between them. The CDR3 loop reads CASSLDTPETQYF. Written as DNA, the CDR3 is TGTGCCAGCAGCTTAGACACTCCAGAGACCCAGTACTTC.

V gene TRBV5-1 combines with J gene TRBJ1-2; TRBD1 aligns across 9 bases. The V and J ends lost 4 bases and 8 bases, in that order; junction bases with no gene match: 9. The CDR3 loop spans 14 amino acids. Germline lookup yields CDR1 SGHRS and CDR2 YFSETQ. This chain's CDR3 is CASSAGTGTKGYTF. In DNA, the CDR3 is TGCGCCAGCAGCGCCGGGACAGGGACTAAAGGCTACACCTTC.

The table lists this clonotype with many counts. The chain carries TRBV28 and TRBJ2-1; 9 nucleotides align to TRBD1. V shed 4 bases and J 1 base; nucleotides not matched to a gene: 2. The CDR3 runs 15 residues. Germline loops: CDR1 MDHEN, CDR2 SYDVKM. This chain's CDR3 is CASSSGQGSYNEQFF. The CDR3, as DNA: TGTGCCAGCAGTTCGGGACAGGGTTCCTACAATGAGCAGTTCTTC.

The chain carries TRBV28 and TRBJ2-7; 7 bases are shared with TRBD2. The CDR3 has 14 amino acids. Germline V lookup: CDR1 MDHEN, CDR2 SYDVKM. J lost 1 base, V lost 8 bases, and 8 bases had no gene match. The CDR3 nucleotides read TGTGCCAGCCACCCGGGGGGAGTGTCCTACGAGCAGTACTTC. Residues: CASHPGGVSYEQYF. Full variable domain (missing parts from reference TRBV28 and TRBJ2-7): DVKVTQSSRYLVKRTGEKVFLECVQDMDHENMFWYRQDPGLGLRLIYFSYDVKMKEKGDIPEGYSVSREKKERFSLILESASTNQTSMYLCASHPGGVSYEQYFGPGTRLTVT.

This clonotype appeared a few times. The chain links TRBV7-2 to TRBJ2-1; no firm D call. V dropped 1 base and J dropped 8 bases, with 6 bases sitting between them. The CDR3 consists of 12 residues. Looked up from germline, CDR1 is SGHTA and CDR2 is FQGNSA. CDR3 protein: CASSLVDDEQFF. The CDR3 region has the DNA TGTGCCAGCAGCTTAGTTGACGATGAGCAGTTCTTC.

This clonotype came up a few times. The chain recombines TRBV6-2 or TRBV6-3 with TRBJ2-7, with TRBD1 matching over 8 bases. V trimming: 5 bases; J trimming: 5 bases; junction bases outside the gene matches: 5. The V gene's germline CDR1 is MNHEY and CDR2 SVGEGT. This CDR3 is built from 13 residues. CDR3 loop: CASSPRGRDEQYV. CDR3 DNA sequence: TGTGCCAGCAGTCCCAGGGGGCGCGACGAGCAGTACGTC.

The chain employs TRBV30 and TRBJ2-2, with D hard to call. The CDR3 runs 13 residues. The V end lost 2 bases, the J end lost 6 bases, and 10 bases lay between the germline ends. The germline CDR1 and CDR2 sequences are GTSNPN and SVGIG (reference sequence). The CDR3 is CAWSKQGSGELFF. The CDR3 region has the DNA TGTGCCTGGAGTAAACAAGGGTCCGGGGAGCTGTTTTTT.

CDR3 residues: CASTMTGPEAFF. The CDR3 nucleotides read TGTGCCAGCACCATGACAGGGCCTGAAGCTTTCTTT. The chain recombines TRBV6-2 or TRBV6-3 with TRBJ1-1; 7 bases map to TRBD1. The CDR3 consists of 12 residues. Trimming at V came to 7 bases and at J to 6 bases, leaving 5 bases not matched to a gene. Germline loops: CDR1 MNHEY, CDR2 SVGEGT.

At least ten counts were recorded for this clonotype. In nucleotides, the CDR3 is TGTGCCAGCAGCAAAAATCTGGGGCAGGGGAGTGATAGCAATCAGCCCCAGCATTTT. Translation gives CASSKNLGQGSDSNQPQHF. The chain is built from TRBV7-8 and TRBJ1-5; possibly TRBD1 for D (6 bases). Trimming shortened V by 5 bases and J by 0 bases, and 23 bases separated the two germline ends. Germline CDR1 and CDR2: SGHVS and FQNEAQ. The length of the CDR3 is 19 residues. Based on the CDR3 plus reference TRBV7-8 and TRBJ1-5, the full variable domain is GAGVSQSPRYKVAKRGQDVALRCDPISGHVSLFWYQQALGQGPEFLTYFQNEAQLDKSGLPSDRFFAERPEGSVSTLKIQRTQQEDSAVYLCASSKNLGQGSDSNQPQHFGDGTRLSIL.

For the CDR3, the DNA is TGCGCCAGCAGCCGTGATGTCGGAGGCGGGAGTATGGATACGCAGTATTTT. Translation gives CASSRDVGGGSMDTQYF. This sequence joins TRBV4-3 and TRBJ2-3; 7 bases align to TRBD2. The CDR3 runs to 17 residues. Trimming took 4 bases from V and 6 from J; bases not matched to a gene: 16. Looked up from germline, CDR1 is LGHNA and CDR2 is YSLEER.

This chain joins TRBV7-9 and TRBJ1-2; D is undetermined. The CDR3 covers 12 residues. CDR1 and CDR2 (germline): SEHNR, FQNEAQ (reference sequence). Trimming removed 6 bases at V and 8 bases at J, with 13 bases between. The CDR3 reads CASSMTERGYTF. CDR3 nucleotide sequence: TGTGCCAGCAGTATGACGGAACGCGGCTACACCTTC.

This chain links TRBV7-9 with TRBJ2-1, with D hard to call. V gave up 5 bases and J gave up 7 bases, with 9 bases separating them. CDR3 length equals 12 residues. Germline values: CDR1 SEHNR, CDR2 FQNEAQ (reference sequence). CDR3 amino acids: CASSSRPNEQFF. The CDR3 region has the DNA TGTGCCAGCAGCAGCCGCCCTAATGAGCAGTTCTTC.

This clonotype was seen a few times. V usage is TRBV20-1 and J usage is TRBJ2-1; TRBD2 matches at 10 bases. The CDR3 runs to 15 residues. After removal of 1 base from V and 0 bases from J, the junction contained 0 bases not matched to a gene. The V gene's germline CDR1 is DFQATT and CDR2 SNEGSKA (reference sequence). The CDR3 loop is CSARASGSSYNEQFF. The CDR3 DNA follows: TGCAGTGCTAGAGCTAGCGGGAGCTCCTACAATGAGCAGTTCTTC.

There are a few counts of this clonotype. The V call is TRBV5-1, the J call TRBJ2-1; a possible D gene is TRBD1 (5 bases). The germline V and J ends were trimmed by 4 bases and 6 bases, with 8 bases remaining between them. Germline V lookup: CDR1 SGHRS, CDR2 YFSETQ. This CDR3 has 12 residues. The CDR3: CASSGAGNEQFF. The CDR3 DNA sequence: TGCGCCAGCAGCGGGGCTGGCAATGAGCAGTTCTTC.

V and J are TRBV6-2 or TRBV6-3 and TRBJ2-1, with 11 bases that match TRBD1. CDR1 is MNHEY and CDR2 is SVGEGT in the germline V gene. J gave up 6 bases and V 9 bases, and 7 bases lay outside the gene matches. The CDR3 contains 14 residues. The CDR3 bases are TGTGCCAGTACCCGGGGGACAGGGGGCAATGAGCAGTTCTTC. It encodes CASTRGTGGNEQFF.

There are many counts of this clonotype. The chain joins TRBV7-9 to TRBJ2-5; D is possibly TRBD1 (5 bases). The CDR3 is 15 residues long. V was shortened by 2 bases and J by 0 bases, with 10 bases between the two germline ends. CDR1 and CDR2 from the germline V gene are SEHNR and FQNEAQ (reference sequence). The CDR3 sequence is CASSLRSTDQETQYF. CDR3 bases: TGTGCCAGCAGCTTACGTTCGACAGACCAAGAGACCCAGTACTTC.

V gene TRBV12-3 or TRBV12-4 combines with J gene TRBJ2-2; TRBD2 matches 12 bases. The CDR3 loop spans 16 amino acids. The J segment lost 5 bases and the V segment lost 5 bases, leaving 6 bases of the junction unmatched. The CDR3 coding sequence is TGTGCCAGCAGTGTACTAGCGGGAGGTCATACCGGGGAGCTGTTTTTT. Translation: CASSVLAGGHTGELFF.

The rearrangement links TRBV20-1 to TRBJ2-7; no reliable D call. The CDR3 runs 12 residues. Germline loops: CDR1 DFQATT, CDR2 SNEGSKA (reference sequence). Trimming took off 7 bases at V and 6 bases at J, with 16 bases between the two ends. The CDR3 region has the DNA TGCAGTGTCCTGGCTCAGAGGCGCGAGCAGTACGTC. Translation: CSVLAQRREQYV.

This chain connects TRBV7-9 to TRBJ2-7; no clear D gene. Germline V gene sequence: CDR1 SEHNR, CDR2 FQNEAQ (reference sequence). The CDR3 has 13 residues. V was pared by 4 bases and J by 3 bases, with 10 bases between. The CDR3 nucleotides read TGTGCCAGCAGCTATGGTGACTTCTACGAGCAGTACTTC. It specifies CASSYGDFYEQYF.

This clonotype was recorded a few times. This chain uses TRBV7-3 with TRBJ2-7, with 8 bases that match TRBD1. V shed 0 bases, J shed 5 bases, and the junction held 9 bases outside the gene matches. The CDR3 is 16 residues long. Germline lookup yields CDR1 SGHTA and CDR2 FQGTGA. CDR3 residues: CASSLTGQVSPHEQYF. The CDR3 coding sequence is TGTGCCAGCAGCTTAACGGGACAGGTTTCCCCCCACGAGCAGTACTTC.

This clonotype came up a few times. The gene calls are TRBV7-9 and TRBJ2-5; D ambiguous. Trimming removed 5 bases at V and 4 bases at J, with 8 bases between. The CDR3 covers 12 residues. Germline CDR1 reads SEHNR; CDR2 reads FQNEAQ (reference sequence). The CDR3 nucleotides are TGTGCCAGCAGCCCCCAAACAGAGACCCAGTACTTC. This gives the protein CASSPQTETQYF.

This clonotype showed up just a few times. The rearrangement joins TRBV7-3 to TRBJ2-5; D remains unclear. The V and J ends lost 5 bases and 2 bases respectively, with 12 bases between them. Germline CDR1 SGHTA, CDR2 FQGTGA. The CDR3 has 14 residues. DNA for the CDR3: TGTGCCAGCAGCCAGAACGGAATTCAAGAGACCCAGTACTTC. Protein: CASSQNGIQETQYF.